The clone carrying this T cell receptor beta chain came up a few times. What it binds is not known. In the PCR, 60 Vbeta and 13 Jbeta primers were used. Generated by immunoSEQ multiplex PCR, the TCRdb table keeps only in-frame clones and is missing some. In the table there are more than 85,000 clones, roughly an eighth of which are singletons. The data stem from a study of cytomegalovirus exposure and HLA in healthy donors. About the study: Genetic ancestry analysis placed 81% of the 398 donors that were genotyped in the Caucasian-associated cluster. Regarding the study as a whole: A later analysis reportedly identified an Asian-associated ancestry cluster as carrying fewer N-insertions than the roughly 670-donor mean. Presence/absence analyses rested on an assumption that sequencing depth was roughly uniform across donors.

Germline assignment: CDR1 SEHNR and CDR2 FQNEAQ (reference sequence). The CDR3 extends over 14 amino acids. V lost 8 bases and J 6 bases, leaving 19 bases between the germline ends. Sequencing used PBMCs. The receptor's source is a man between 35 and 55 years old in good health and CMV-seropositive. The chain carries TRBV7-9 and TRBJ1-1; a weak D match, TRBD1 (5 bases). The CDR3 bases are TGTGCCAGCCAGGACATTCGTAGGGTCGCTGAAGCTTTCTTT. Its protein product is CASQDIRRVAEAFF.